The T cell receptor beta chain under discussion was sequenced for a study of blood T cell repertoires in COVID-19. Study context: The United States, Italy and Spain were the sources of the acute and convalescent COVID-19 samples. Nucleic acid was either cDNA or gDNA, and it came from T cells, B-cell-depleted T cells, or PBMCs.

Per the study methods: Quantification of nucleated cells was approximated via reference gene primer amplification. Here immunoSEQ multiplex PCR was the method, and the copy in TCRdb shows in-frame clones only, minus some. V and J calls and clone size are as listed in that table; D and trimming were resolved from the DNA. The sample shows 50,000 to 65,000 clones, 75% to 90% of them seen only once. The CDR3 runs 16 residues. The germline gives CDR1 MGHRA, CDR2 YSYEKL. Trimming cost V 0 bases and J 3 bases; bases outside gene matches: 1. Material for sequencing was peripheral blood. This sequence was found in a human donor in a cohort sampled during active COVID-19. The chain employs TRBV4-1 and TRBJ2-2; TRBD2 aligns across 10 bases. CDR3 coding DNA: TGCGCCAGCAGCCAAGAGGGACTAGCGTACACCGGGGAGCTGTTTTTT. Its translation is CASSQEGLAYTGELFF.